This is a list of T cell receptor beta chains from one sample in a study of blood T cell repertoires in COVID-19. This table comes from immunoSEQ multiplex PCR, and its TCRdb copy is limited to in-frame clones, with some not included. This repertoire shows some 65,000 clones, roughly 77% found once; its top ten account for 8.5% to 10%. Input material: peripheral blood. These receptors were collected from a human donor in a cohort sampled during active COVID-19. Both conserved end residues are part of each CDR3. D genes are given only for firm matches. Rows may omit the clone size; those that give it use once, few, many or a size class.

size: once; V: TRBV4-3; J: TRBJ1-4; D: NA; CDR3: CASSQDPGGVGEKLFF; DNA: TGCGCCAGCAGCCAAGATCCCGGGGGGGTCGGTGAAAAACTGTTTTTT
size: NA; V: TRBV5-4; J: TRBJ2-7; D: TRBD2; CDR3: CASSPRGVRSEQYF; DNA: TGTGCCAGCAGCCCCCGGGGGGTGAGATCCGAGCAGTACTTC
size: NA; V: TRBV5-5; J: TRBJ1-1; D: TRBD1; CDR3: CASSPWGQGRNTEAFF; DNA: TGTGCCAGCAGCCCATGGGGACAGGGACGAAATACTGAAGCTTTCTTT
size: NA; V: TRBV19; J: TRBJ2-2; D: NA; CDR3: CASSLRTVSWNTGELFF; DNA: TGTGCCAGTAGTCTAAGGACAGTATCATGGAACACCGGGGAGCTGTTTTTT
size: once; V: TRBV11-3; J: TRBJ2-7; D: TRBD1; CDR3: CASSKQGGEQYF; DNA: TGTGCCAGCAGCAAACAGGGGGGAGAGCAGTACTTC
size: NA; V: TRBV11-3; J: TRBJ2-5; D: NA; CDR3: CASSPQTGEQETQYF; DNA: TGTGCCAGCAGCCCTCAGACGGGAGAACAAGAGACCCAGTACTTC
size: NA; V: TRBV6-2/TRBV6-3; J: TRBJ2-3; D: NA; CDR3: CASSSPPDRGLAGGFGDTQYF; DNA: TGTGCCAGCAGTTCCCCTCCCGACAGGGGGCTGGCGGGAGGGTTTGGAGATACGCAGTATTTT
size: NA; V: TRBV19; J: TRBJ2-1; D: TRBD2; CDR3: CASGGEAASYNEQFF; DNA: TGTGCCAGTGGGGGGGAGGCGGCCTCCTACAATGAGCAGTTCTTC
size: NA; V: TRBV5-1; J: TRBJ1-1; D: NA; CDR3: CASSFWGPNTEAFF; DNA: TGCGCCAGCAGCTTTTGGGGGCCGAACACTGAAGCTTTCTTT
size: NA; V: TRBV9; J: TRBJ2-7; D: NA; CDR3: CASSAAGTNYEQYF; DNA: TGTGCCAGCAGCGCCGCCGGGACAAACTACGAGCAGTACTTC
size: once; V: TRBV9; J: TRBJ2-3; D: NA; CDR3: CASSVDPPPEADTQYF; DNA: TGTGCCAGCAGCGTAGACCCCCCCCCTGAGGCGGATACGCAGTATTTT
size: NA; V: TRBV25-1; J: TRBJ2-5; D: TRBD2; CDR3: CASSVGLASGGETQYF; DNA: TGTGCCAGCAGTGTCGGACTAGCTTCTGGGGGTGAGACCCAGTACTTC
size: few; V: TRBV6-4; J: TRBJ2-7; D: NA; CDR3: CASSGHRGSGSEHYEQYF; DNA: TGTGCCAGCAGTGGCCACAGGGGCAGCGGGTCGGAACACTACGAGCAGTACTTC
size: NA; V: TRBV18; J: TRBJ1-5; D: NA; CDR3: CASSPLGPEWRQPQHF; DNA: TGTGCCAGCTCACCCCTCGGGCCCGAATGGAGGCAGCCCCAGCATTTT
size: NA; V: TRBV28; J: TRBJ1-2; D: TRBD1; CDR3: CASSDRVSGYTF; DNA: TGTGCCAGCAGCGACAGGGTCTCGGGCTACACCTTC
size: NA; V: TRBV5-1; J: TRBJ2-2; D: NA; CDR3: CASSLTGGGRNTGELFF; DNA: TGCGCCAGCAGCCTCACAGGGGGGGGCCGGAACACCGGGGAGCTGTTTTTT
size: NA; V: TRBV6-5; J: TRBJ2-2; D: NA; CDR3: CASAGTRNTGELFF; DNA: TGTGCCAGCGCGGGGACCAGGAACACCGGGGAGCTGTTTTTT